This entry concerns a single T cell receptor beta chain. Antigen: not known. The data are from a study of high-grade serous ovarian cancer treatment subgroups. Across the whole study: Samples averaged around 14,000 reads and roughly 7,500 unique TCR beta rearrangements. Study-level findings and limits: Tumors within one patient showed repertoire similarity of roughly 0.1 to 0.8. TCR relatedness rose with neoantigen level and trended with mutation load.

The tumor samples were collected prior to definitive surgery or chemotherapy. Profiling relied on immunoSEQ multiplex PCR, and the TCRdb table lists in-frame clones only, not all of them. The sample shows roughly 3,100 clones, roughly 80% of them seen only once. From germline, CDR1 is SGHRS and CDR2 YFSETQ. CDR3 length: 16 amino acids. The germline V and J ends were trimmed by 4 bases and 2 bases, with 19 bases remaining between them. The TCR originated in a human donor with high-grade serous ovarian cancer. The rearrangement joins TRBV5-1 to TRBJ2-7, with D possibly being TRBD2 (6 bases). Input material: tumor tissue. The CDR3, as DNA: TGCGCCAGCAGCCGGGAAATAGGGAGGTTAGCCTACGAGCAGTACTTC. Its protein is CASSREIGRLAYEQYF.